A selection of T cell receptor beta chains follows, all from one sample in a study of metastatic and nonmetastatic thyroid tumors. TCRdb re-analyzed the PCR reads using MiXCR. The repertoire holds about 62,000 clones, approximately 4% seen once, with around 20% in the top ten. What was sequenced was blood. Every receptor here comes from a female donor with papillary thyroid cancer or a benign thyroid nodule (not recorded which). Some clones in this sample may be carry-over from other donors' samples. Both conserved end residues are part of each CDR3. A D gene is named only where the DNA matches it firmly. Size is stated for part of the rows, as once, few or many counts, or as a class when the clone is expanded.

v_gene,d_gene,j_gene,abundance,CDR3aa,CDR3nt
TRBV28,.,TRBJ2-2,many,CASSLGGAATGELFF,TGTGCCAGCAGCCTAGGGGGGGCAGCTACCGGGGAGCTGTTTTTT
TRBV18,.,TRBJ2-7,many,CASSPGASYEQYF,TGTGCCAGCTCACCGGGGGCCTCCTACGAGCAGTACTTC
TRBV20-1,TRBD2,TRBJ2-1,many,CSVRRGRANYNEQFF,TGCAGTGTCAGGAGAGGGAGGGCAAACTACAATGAGCAGTTCTTC
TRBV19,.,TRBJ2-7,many,CASSRQESSYEQYF,TGTGCCAGTAGTCGACAGGAGAGCTCCTACGAGCAGTACTTC
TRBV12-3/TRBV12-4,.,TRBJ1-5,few,CASSNGHGAVGNQPQHF,TGTGCCAGCAGCAACGGACATGGGGCTGTTGGCAATCAGCCCCAGCATTTT
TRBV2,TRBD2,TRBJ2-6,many,CASRREGSGANVLTF,TGTGCCAGCAGGCGGGAGGGCTCTGGGGCCAACGTCCTGACTTTC
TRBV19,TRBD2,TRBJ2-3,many,CASSGWQGGKDTQYF,TGTGCCAGTAGTGGGTGGCAGGGAGGGAAAGATACGCAGTATTTT
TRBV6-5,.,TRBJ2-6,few,CASSYSLVTGANVLTF,TGTGCCAGCAGTTACTCCCTGGTTACTGGGGCCAACGTCCTGACTTTC
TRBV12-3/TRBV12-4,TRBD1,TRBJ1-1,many,CASSLYRGYETLKAFF,TGTGCCAGCAGTTTGTACAGGGGGTACGAGACTTTAAAAGCTTTCTTT
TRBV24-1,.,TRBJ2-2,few,CATSVGFGFSLGELFF,TGTGCCACCAGTGTGGGGTTTGGCTTTAGCCTCGGGGAGCTGTTTTTT
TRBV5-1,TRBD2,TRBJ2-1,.,CASMGYSGSSYNDQFF,TGCGCCAGCATGGGGTATAGCGGGAGCTCTTACAATGATCAGTTCTTC
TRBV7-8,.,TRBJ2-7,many,CASSEGRSLYEQYF,TGTGCCAGCAGCGAAGGCCGTTCTTTATACGAGCAGTACTTC
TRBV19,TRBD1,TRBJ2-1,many,CASSIGDRYGNEQFF,TGTGCCAGTAGTATTGGGGACAGGTATGGAAATGAGCAGTTCTTC
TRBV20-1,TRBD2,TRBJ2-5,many,CSAPHVEGLAGPQETQYF,TGCAGTGCGCCCCACGTCGAAGGACTAGCGGGTCCTCAAGAGACCCAGTACTTC
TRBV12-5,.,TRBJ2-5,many,CASGLEEETQYF,TGTGCTAGTGGTTTGGAGGAAGAGACCCAGTACTTC
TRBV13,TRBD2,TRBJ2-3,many,CASSAPTGTSGNFFSDTQYF,TGTGCCAGCAGCGCCCCCACCGGGACTAGCGGGAATTTTTTTTCAGATACGCAGTATTTT
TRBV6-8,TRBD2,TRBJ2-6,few,CASSLTSGSAGANVLTF,TGTGCCAGCAGCCTCACTAGCGGGAGTGCTGGGGCCAACGTCCTGACTTTC
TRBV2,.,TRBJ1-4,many,CASSAGGREKLFF,TGTGCCAGCAGTGCCGGGGGAAGAGAAAAACTGTTTTTT
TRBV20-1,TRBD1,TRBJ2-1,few,CSARDWDRGLQFF,TGCAGTGCTAGAGACTGGGACAGGGGTTTGCAGTTCTTC
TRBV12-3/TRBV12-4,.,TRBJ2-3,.,CASILTRQTTETQYF,TGTGCCAGCATTTTAACCAGGCAAACCACAGAGACGCAGTATTTT
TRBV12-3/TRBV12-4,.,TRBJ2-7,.,CASSPTRTYYQYF,TGTGCCAGCAGCCCGACTAGGACCTACTATCAGTACTTC
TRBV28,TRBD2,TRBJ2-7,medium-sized,CASSGSGRTHYEQYF,TGTGCCAGCAGTGGGAGCGGGAGGACTCACTACGAGCAGTACTTC
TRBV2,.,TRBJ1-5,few,CASTKDTTSNQPQHF,TGTGCCAGCACTAAAGACACGACCTCCAATCAGCCCCAGCATTTT
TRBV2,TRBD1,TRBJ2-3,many,CASSPGTGAVDTQYF,TGTGCCAGCAGTCCCGGGACAGGGGCCGTAGATACGCAGTATTTT
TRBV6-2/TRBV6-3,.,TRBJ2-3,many,CASRDPGPDTQYF,TGTGCCAGCAGAGATCCGGGCCCAGATACGCAGTATTTT
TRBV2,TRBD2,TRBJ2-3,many,CAGGLAGGTDTQYF,TGTGCCGGGGGGCTAGCGGGAGGCACAGATACGCAGTATTTT